This is a list of T cell receptor beta chains from one sample in a study of identical twins. TCRdb used MiXCR to reprocess the 5' RACE reads, holding one entry per CDR3 protein. The table has 540,000 or so distinct CDR3 sequences, about a fifth seen once. The data also belong to a second study, concerning yellow fever vaccine responses in identical twins.

Sequenced input: CD4+ T cells sorted from blood. The receptors shown here come from a woman aged 18-30 years in good health. Each CDR3 is given with its conserved first and last residue. The order of the fields is clone size, J gene, D gene, V gene, CDR3 protein, CDR3 DNA. A D gene is named only where the DNA matches it firmly. Clone size is shown for a subset of rows, as once, few, many or a class of expanded clone.

>few|TRBJ2-5|-|TRBV12-3/TRBV12-4
CASSRVFRRETQYF
TGTGCCAGCAGTCGGGTTTTTCGGCGGGAGACCCAGTACTTC
>-|TRBJ2-5|TRBD2|TRBV20-1
CSARRLAGTETQYF
TGCAGTGCTCGGAGGCTAGCGGGGACCGAGACCCAGTACTTC
>-|TRBJ1-6|-|TRBV12-3/TRBV12-4
CASRFGPNSPLHF
TGTGCCAGCAGGTTTGGTCCGAATTCACCCCTCCACTTT
>few|TRBJ2-5|TRBD2|TRBV15
CASAGLAGETQYF
TGTGCCAGCGCGGGACTAGCTGGGGAGACCCAGTACTTC
>few|TRBJ1-2|-|TRBV2
CASSDGGSGYGYTF
TGTGCCAGCAGTGACGGAGGTTCGGGCTATGGCTACACCTTC
>-|TRBJ1-2|-|TRBV10-3
CAISESNQFGYTF
TGTGCCATCAGTGAGTCGAACCAGTTTGGCTACACCTTC
>few|TRBJ2-2|-|TRBV19
CASSASHTGELFF
TGTGCCAGTAGTGCGAGTCACACCGGGGAGCTGTTTTTT
>-|TRBJ1-5|-|TRBV19
CASSPQGRGNQPQHF
TGTGCCAGTAGTCCCCAGGGACGGGGCAATCAGCCCCAGCATTTT
>-|TRBJ1-5|TRBD1|TRBV6-5
CASSYLPPGQGTSNQPQHF
TGTGCCAGCAGTTACTTGCCCCCGGGACAGGGGACTAGCAATCAGCCCCAGCATTTT
>-|TRBJ2-5|TRBD1|TRBV5-1
CASSLWTGRSETQYF
TGCGCCAGCAGCTTGTGGACAGGGAGGTCGGAGACCCAGTACTTC
>few|TRBJ2-1|-|TRBV7-7
CASSQNGGGIAEQFF
TGTGCCAGCAGCCAAAATGGGGGCGGAATTGCTGAGCAGTTCTTC
>-|TRBJ2-5|TRBD2|TRBV6-1
CASKPGLAGVYQETQYF
TGTGCCAGCAAGCCGGGACTAGCGGGGGTATACCAGGAGACCCAGTACTTC
>-|TRBJ2-1|TRBD1|TRBV5-1
CASSPGTGGGNEQFF
TGCGCCAGCAGCCCCGGGACAGGGGGAGGCAATGAGCAGTTCTTC
>once|TRBJ2-1|-|TRBV27
CASSFGGPWNNEQFF
TGTGCCAGCAGTTTTGGGGGGCCCTGGAACAATGAGCAGTTCTTC
>-|TRBJ2-3|-|TRBV6-5
CASGSFPPKGTDTQYF
TGTGCCAGCGGTTCCTTTCCGCCCAAGGGCACAGATACGCAGTATTTT
>few|TRBJ2-7|-|TRBV19
CASTQDGRSSYEQYF
TGTGCCAGTACCCAAGACGGAAGAAGCTCCTACGAGCAGTACTTC
>few|TRBJ2-1|TRBD2|TRBV10-3
CAISRGDLTSGDANEQFF
TGTGCCATCAGTAGGGGGGACCTTACTAGCGGGGATGCCAATGAGCAGTTCTTC
>few|TRBJ2-5|TRBD2|TRBV12-3/TRBV12-4
CASSQYTKTSGGNIGETQYF
TGTGCCAGCAGTCAATACACCAAGACTAGCGGGGGGAATATCGGCGAGACCCAGTACTTC
>-|TRBJ2-5|-|TRBV5-5
CASGPGLDSYTPETQYF
TGTGCCAGCGGCCCCGGACTTGACAGCTATACGCCGGAGACCCAGTACTTC
>-|TRBJ1-2|TRBD1|TRBV6-5
CASSSTLQGARGYTF
TGTGCCAGCAGTTCTACCCTGCAGGGGGCCAGGGGCTACACCTTC
>many|TRBJ2-3|TRBD2|TRBV10-3
CAISEPSGGGTDTQYF
TGTGCCATCAGTGAGCCAAGCGGGGGAGGCACAGATACGCAGTATTTT
>-|TRBJ2-1|-|TRBV28
CASTSRSTYNEQFF
TGTGCCAGCACTAGCCGCTCTACCTACAATGAGCAGTTCTTC
>few|TRBJ2-1|TRBD2|TRBV20-1
CSAWTSGDYNEQFF
TGCAGTGCTTGGACTAGCGGGGACTACAATGAGCAGTTCTTC
>-|TRBJ2-1|TRBD2|TRBV20-1
CSATELAANNEQFF
TGCAGTGCTACAGAACTAGCGGCCAACAATGAGCAGTTCTTC
>-|TRBJ2-7|-|TRBV29-1
CSVAQGYGEYF
TGCAGCGTCGCACAGGGCTATGGGGAATACTTC
>-|TRBJ2-2|TRBD1|TRBV9
CASSVRDRGSAGELFF
TGTGCCAGCAGCGTACGGGACAGGGGTTCCGCCGGGGAGCTGTTTTTT
>-|TRBJ2-5|-|TRBV4-1
CASSQGDLGFQETQYF
TGCGCCAGCAGCCAGGGTGACTTGGGGTTCCAAGAGACCCAGTACTTC
>few|TRBJ1-1|TRBD1|TRBV6-5
CASSSRGLQTEAFF
TGTGCCAGCAGTTCTAGGGGGCTGCAGACTGAAGCTTTCTTT
>few|TRBJ2-1|TRBD1|TRBV7-8
CASSFQGAQGVNEQFF
TGTGCCAGCAGCTTTCAGGGGGCGCAGGGAGTGAATGAGCAGTTCTTC
>few|TRBJ2-1|TRBD1|TRBV24-1
CATSDTLDRGENRNEQFF
TGTGCCACCAGTGATACACTCGACAGGGGCGAAAATCGGAATGAGCAGTTCTTC
>-|TRBJ2-3|TRBD2|TRBV5-1
CASSFQGLAGSTDTQYF
TGCGCCAGCAGCTTCCAGGGACTAGCGGGGAGCACAGATACGCAGTATTTT
>-|TRBJ1-2|-|TRBV7-2
CASSFVSASGYTF
TGTGCCAGCAGCTTTGTTTCTGCCTCCGGCTACACCTTC
>few|TRBJ2-5|-|TRBV20-1
CSAPRLETQYF
TGCAGTGCCCCGCGGCTGGAGACCCAGTACTTC
>few|TRBJ2-1|-|TRBV3-1
CASSPRLGQSSYNEQFF
TGTGCCAGCAGCCCCCGCTTGGGGCAGAGCTCCTACAATGAGCAGTTCTTC
>few|TRBJ1-6|-|TRBV20-1
CSARETRGNSPLHF
TGCAGTGCTAGAGAAACTAGGGGTAATTCACCCCTCCACTTT
>few|TRBJ1-1|-|TRBV3-1
CASSQAWLRGTEAFF
TGTGCCAGCAGCCAAGCGTGGCTTAGGGGGACTGAAGCTTTCTTT
>-|TRBJ2-1|TRBD2|TRBV29-1
CSVEEGLAGGYNEQFF
TGCAGCGTTGAAGAAGGGCTAGCGGGAGGGTACAATGAGCAGTTCTTC
>-|TRBJ1-1|-|TRBV20-1
CSATAGGLGTEAFF
TGCAGTGCCACCGCTGGGGGGCTGGGAACTGAAGCTTTCTTT
>-|TRBJ2-1|TRBD2|TRBV10-1
CASSPLRTSGAYNEQFF
TGCGCCAGCAGCCCGCTGAGGACTAGCGGGGCTTACAATGAGCAGTTCTTC
>-|TRBJ2-2|-|TRBV20-1
CSAPPTGGAGELFF
TGCAGTGCTCCCCCAACAGGGGGGGCCGGGGAGCTGTTTTTT
>-|TRBJ2-7|TRBD2|TRBV5-1
CASSLNQAGGVYEQYF
TGCGCCAGCAGCTTGAATCAGGCGGGGGGCGTCTACGAGCAGTACTTC
>few|TRBJ1-5|-|TRBV3-1
CASSQVAGANQPQHF
TGTGCCAGCAGCCAAGTCGCGGGGGCAAATCAGCCCCAGCATTTT
>-|TRBJ2-1|TRBD1|TRBV24-1
CATMDRASNEQFF
TGTGCCACCATGGACAGGGCAAGCAATGAGCAGTTCTTC
>many|TRBJ2-1|TRBD2|TRBV12-3/TRBV12-4
CASSRLAKGNEQFF
TGTGCCAGCAGTAGACTAGCTAAAGGCAATGAGCAGTTCTTC
>-|TRBJ2-2|-|TRBV9
CASSPTDDTGELFF
TGTGCCAGCAGCCCGACAGACGACACCGGGGAGCTGTTTTTT
>-|TRBJ2-7|-|TRBV10-3
CAISALAHYEQYF
TGTGCCATCAGTGCCCTCGCTCACTACGAGCAGTACTTC
>-|TRBJ2-1|-|TRBV27
CASSWSGTSYNEQFF
TGTGCCAGCAGTTGGTCCGGGACGTCCTACAATGAGCAGTTCTTC
>few|TRBJ1-3|TRBD1|TRBV15
CATSRDPRGLGNTIYF
TGTGCCACCAGCAGAGATCCCAGGGGGCTTGGAAACACCATATATTTT
>few|TRBJ1-2|TRBD1|TRBV29-1
CSAAGTGGPNYGYTF
TGCAGCGCCGCCGGGACAGGGGGCCCTAACTATGGCTACACCTTC
>-|TRBJ2-1|-|TRBV7-9
CASSLAGDSEQFF
TGTGCCAGCAGCTTAGCGGGAGATAGTGAGCAGTTCTTC
>-|TRBJ2-3|-|TRBV20-1
CSAGSPSVADTQYF
TGCAGTGCCGGGTCTCCTTCGGTGGCAGATACGCAGTATTTT
>-|TRBJ1-2|-|TRBV3-1
CASSQGGRSYYGYTF
TGTGCCAGCAGCCAAGGAGGCAGGTCTTACTATGGCTACACCTTC